This T cell receptor beta chain was observed in a study of cytomegalovirus exposure and HLA in healthy donors. About the study: Caucasian-associated ancestry cluster membership applied to approximately 81% of several hundred genotyped donors.

Germline assignment: CDR1 SGHRS and CDR2 YFSETQ. J was trimmed by 11 bases and V by 4 bases; bases with no gene match: 1. The CDR3 is made up of 11 amino acids. 60 Vbeta and 13 Jbeta primers were used in PCR. Only in-frame clones appear in the TCRdb table, and some are missing; sequencing was by immunoSEQ multiplex PCR. The data show roughly 97,000 clones, with over 9.5% seen just once and about 5% held by the top ten. This clonotype was sampled from a man in his forties in good health and CMV-seropositive. The genes are TRBV5-1 and TRBJ1-1, with 11 bases aligning to TRBD1. Sequencing used PBMCs. CDR3 DNA sequence: TGCGCCAGCAGCGGACAGGGGGCGGCTTTCTTT. It yields the protein CASSGQGAAFF.